The present T cell receptor beta chain was sequenced within a study of PD-1 blockade in classical Hodgkin lymphoma. Study-wide findings and caveats: What drove the repertoire differences, possibly disease activity or prior therapy, has not been defined.

Remarks on this clone: As yet, its antigen is unknown.

Time point here: newly diagnosed, previously untreated cHL patient sample. Using magnetic negative selection, the CD4+ T cells were separated out of thawed PBMCs. Repertoires were generated with immunoSEQ multiplex PCR, while TCRdb's copy carries only in-frame clones and drops some. In the table there are 20,000 to 30,000 clones, more than 80% of which are singletons. The length of the CDR3 is 15 residues. The sequence came from a human donor with classical Hodgkin lymphoma. The sample comprised CD4+ T cells from blood. The V call is TRBV21-1, the J call TRBJ2-7; the table's TRBD2 call for D was not verified on the DNA. TRBV21-1 is classified as a pseudogene. In nucleotides, the CDR3 is TGTGCCAGCGGGGGAGGTGAGGGTCTAACCTACGAGCAGTACTTC. Its translation: CASGGGEGLTYEQYF.